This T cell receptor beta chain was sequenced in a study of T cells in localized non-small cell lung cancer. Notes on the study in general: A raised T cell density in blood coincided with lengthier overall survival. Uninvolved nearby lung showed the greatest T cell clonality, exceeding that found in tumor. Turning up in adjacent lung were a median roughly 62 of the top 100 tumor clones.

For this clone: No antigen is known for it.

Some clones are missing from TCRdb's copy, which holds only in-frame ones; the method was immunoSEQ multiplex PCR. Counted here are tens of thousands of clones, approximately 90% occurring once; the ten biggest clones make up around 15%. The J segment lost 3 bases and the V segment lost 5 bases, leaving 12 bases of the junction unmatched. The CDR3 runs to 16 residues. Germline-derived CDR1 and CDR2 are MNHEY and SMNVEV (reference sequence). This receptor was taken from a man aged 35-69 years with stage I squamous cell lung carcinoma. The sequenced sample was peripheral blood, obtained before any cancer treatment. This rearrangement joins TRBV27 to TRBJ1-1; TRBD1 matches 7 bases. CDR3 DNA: TGTGCCAGCAGTAGAGCGACAGGGTGGGTTGACACTGAAGCTTTCTTT. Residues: CASSRATGWVDTEAFF.